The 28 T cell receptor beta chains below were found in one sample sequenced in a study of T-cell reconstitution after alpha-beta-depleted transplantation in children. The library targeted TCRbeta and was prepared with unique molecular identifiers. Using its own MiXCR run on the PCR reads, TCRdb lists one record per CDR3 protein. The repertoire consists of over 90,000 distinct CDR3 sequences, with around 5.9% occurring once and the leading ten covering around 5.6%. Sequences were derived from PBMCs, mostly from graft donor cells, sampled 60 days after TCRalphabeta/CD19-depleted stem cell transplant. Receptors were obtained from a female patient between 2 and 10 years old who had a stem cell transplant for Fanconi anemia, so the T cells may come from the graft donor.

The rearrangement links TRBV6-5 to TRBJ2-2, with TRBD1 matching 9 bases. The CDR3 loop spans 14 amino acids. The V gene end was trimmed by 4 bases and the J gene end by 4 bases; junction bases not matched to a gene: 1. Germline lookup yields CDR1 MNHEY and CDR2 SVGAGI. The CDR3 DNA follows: TGTGCCAGCAGTTGGACAGGGGTCACCGGGGAGCTGTTTTTT. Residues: CASSWTGVTGELFF.

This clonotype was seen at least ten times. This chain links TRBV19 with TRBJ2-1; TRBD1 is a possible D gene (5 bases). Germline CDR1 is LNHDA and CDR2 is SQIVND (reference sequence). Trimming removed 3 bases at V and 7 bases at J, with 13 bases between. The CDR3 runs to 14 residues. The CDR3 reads CASSILGKGNEQFF. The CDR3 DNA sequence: TGTGCCAGTAGTATTCTTGGGAAGGGGAATGAGCAGTTCTTC.

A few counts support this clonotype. This chain's CDR3 is CASSLAGIQDTGELFF. For the CDR3, the DNA is TGTGCCAGCAGCTTAGCTGGCATACAGGACACCGGGGAGCTGTTTTTT. V gene TRBV7-2 combines with J gene TRBJ2-2; TRBD1 might be the D (5 bases). There are 16 residues in the CDR3. V was cut by 0 bases and J by 3 bases, with 11 bases left in between. Germline V gene data show CDR1 as SGHTA and CDR2 as FQGNSA. Drawing the rest from reference TRBV7-2 and TRBJ2-2, the complete variable domain is GAGVSQSPSNKVTEKGKDVELRCDPISGHTALYWYRQSLGQGLEFLIYFQGNSAPDKSGLPSDRFSAERTGGSVSTLTIQRTQQEDSAVYLCASSLAGIQDTGELFFGEGSRLTVL.

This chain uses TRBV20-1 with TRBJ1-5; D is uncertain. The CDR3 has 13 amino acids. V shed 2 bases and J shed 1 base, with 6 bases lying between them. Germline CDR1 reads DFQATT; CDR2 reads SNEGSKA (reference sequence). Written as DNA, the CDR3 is TGCAGTGCTAGATTTTCCAGCAATCAGCCCCAGCATTTT. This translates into CSARFSSNQPQHF.

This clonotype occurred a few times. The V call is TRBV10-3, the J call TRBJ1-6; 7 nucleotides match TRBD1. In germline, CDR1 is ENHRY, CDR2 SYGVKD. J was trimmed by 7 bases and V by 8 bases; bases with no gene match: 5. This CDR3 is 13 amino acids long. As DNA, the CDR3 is TGTGCCATCGGGACAGACTTAAATTCACCCCTCCACTTT. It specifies CAIGTDLNSPLHF.

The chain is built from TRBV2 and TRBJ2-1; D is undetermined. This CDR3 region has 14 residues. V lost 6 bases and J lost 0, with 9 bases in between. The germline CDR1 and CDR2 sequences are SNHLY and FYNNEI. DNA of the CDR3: TGTGCCAGCAGCCTTAAGAGCTCCTACAATGAGCAGTTCTTC. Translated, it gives CASSLKSSYNEQFF.

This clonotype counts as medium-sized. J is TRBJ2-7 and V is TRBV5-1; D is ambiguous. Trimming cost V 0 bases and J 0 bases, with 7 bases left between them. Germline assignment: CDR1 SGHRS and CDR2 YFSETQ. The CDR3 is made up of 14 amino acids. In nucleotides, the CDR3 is TGCGCCAGCAGCTTGGCGTGGGGCTCCTACGAGCAGTACTTC. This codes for CASSLAWGSYEQYF.

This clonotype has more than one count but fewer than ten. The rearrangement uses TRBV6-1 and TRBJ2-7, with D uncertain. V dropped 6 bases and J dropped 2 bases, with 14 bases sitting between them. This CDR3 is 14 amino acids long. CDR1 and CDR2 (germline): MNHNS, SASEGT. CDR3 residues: CASSPKASAYEQYF. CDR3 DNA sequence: TGTGCCAGCAGCCCCAAGGCCTCGGCCTACGAGCAGTACTTC.

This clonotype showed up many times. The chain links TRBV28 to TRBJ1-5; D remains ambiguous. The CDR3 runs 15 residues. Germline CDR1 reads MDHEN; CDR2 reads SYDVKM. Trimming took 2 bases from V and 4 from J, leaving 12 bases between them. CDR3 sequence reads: CASSLEIGRNQPQHF. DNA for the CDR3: TGTGCCAGCAGTTTAGAAATAGGGAGGAATCAGCCCCAGCATTTT.

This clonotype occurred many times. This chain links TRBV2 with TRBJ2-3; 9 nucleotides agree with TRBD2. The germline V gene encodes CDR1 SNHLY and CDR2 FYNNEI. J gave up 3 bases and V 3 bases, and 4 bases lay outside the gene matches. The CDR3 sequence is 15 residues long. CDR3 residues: CASSDASGVTDTQYF. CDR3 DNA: TGTGCCAGCAGTGACGCTAGCGGGGTAACAGATACGCAGTATTTT.

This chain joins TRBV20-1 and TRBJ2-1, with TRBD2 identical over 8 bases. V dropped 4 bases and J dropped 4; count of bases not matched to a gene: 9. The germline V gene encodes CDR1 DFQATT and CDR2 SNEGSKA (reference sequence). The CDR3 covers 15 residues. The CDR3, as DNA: TGCAGTGCTAAGGGACCGGGGGGGATTTACAATGAGCAGTTCTTC. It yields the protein CSAKGPGGIYNEQFF.

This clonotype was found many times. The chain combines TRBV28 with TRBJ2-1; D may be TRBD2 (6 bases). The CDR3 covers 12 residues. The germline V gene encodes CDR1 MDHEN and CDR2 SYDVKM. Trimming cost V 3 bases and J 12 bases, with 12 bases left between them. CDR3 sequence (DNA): TGTGCCAGCAGTTTTAGCGGTTTGGGGCAGTTCTTC. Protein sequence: CASSFSGLGQFF.

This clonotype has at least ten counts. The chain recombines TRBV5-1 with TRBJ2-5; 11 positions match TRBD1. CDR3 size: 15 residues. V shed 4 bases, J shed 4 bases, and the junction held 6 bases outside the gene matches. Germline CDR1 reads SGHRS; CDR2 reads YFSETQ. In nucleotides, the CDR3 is TGCGCCAGCAGCCCCCTGGGGACAGGGGGAGAGACCCAGTACTTC. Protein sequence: CASSPLGTGGETQYF.

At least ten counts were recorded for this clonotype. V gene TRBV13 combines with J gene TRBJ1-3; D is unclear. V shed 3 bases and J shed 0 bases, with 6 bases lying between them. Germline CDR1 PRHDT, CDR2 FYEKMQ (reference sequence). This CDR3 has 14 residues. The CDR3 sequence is CASSFRGSGNTIYF. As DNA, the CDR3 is TGTGCCAGCAGCTTTCGAGGCTCTGGAAACACCATATATTTT.

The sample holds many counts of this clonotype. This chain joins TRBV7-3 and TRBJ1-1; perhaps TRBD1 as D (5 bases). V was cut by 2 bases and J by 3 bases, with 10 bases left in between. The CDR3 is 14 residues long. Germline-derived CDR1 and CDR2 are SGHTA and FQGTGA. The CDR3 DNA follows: TGTGCCAGCAGCTTACTGGGGCGGTACACTGAAGCTTTCTTT. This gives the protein CASSLLGRYTEAFF.

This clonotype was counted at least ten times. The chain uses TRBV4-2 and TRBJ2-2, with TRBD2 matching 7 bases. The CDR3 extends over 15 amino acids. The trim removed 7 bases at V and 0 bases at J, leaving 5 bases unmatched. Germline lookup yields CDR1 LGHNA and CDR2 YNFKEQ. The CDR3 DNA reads TGTGCCAGCACAGCGGGATTCGCGAACACCGGGGAGCTGTTTTTT. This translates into CASTAGFANTGELFF.

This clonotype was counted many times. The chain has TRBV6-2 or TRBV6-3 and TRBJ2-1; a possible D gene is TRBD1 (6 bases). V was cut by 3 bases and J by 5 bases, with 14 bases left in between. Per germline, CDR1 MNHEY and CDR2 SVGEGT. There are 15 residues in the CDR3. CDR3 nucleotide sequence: TGTGCCAGCAGTTATATCTGGACAGTCAACAATGAGCAGTTCTTC. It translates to CASSYIWTVNNEQFF.

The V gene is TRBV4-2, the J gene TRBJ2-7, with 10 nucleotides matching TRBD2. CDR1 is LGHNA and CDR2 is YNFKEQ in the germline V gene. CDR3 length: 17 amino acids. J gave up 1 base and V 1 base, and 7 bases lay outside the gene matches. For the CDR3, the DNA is TGTGCCAGCAGCCAAGCCTCATTGACTAGCGGGTCCTACGAGCAGTACTTC. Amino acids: CASSQASLTSGSYEQYF.

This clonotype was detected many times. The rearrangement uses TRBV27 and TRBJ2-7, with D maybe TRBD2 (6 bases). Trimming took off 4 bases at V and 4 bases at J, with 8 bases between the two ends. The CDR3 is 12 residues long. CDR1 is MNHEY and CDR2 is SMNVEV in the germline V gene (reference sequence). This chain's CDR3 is CASSSRGYEQYF. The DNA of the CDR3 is TGTGCCAGCAGTTCTCGGGGGTACGAGCAGTACTTC.

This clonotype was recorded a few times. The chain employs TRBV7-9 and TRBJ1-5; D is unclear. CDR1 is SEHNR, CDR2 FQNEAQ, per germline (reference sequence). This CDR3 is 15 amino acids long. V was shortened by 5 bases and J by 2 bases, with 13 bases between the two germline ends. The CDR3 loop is CASSPPGSGNQPQHF. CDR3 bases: TGTGCCAGCAGCCCGCCCGGGTCGGGCAATCAGCCCCAGCATTTT.

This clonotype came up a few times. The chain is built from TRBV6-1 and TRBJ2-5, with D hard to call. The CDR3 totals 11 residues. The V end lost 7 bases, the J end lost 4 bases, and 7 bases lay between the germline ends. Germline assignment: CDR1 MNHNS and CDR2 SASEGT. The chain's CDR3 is CASKLGETQYF. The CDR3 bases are TGTGCCAGCAAGCTGGGAGAGACCCAGTACTTC.

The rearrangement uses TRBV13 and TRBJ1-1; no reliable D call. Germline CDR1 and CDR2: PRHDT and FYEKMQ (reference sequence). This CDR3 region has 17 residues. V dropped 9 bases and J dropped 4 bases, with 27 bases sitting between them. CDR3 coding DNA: TGTGCCAGGGGCTCCCCGGCCCGCTGCGGTCCAAGCACTGAAGCTTTCTTT. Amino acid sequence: CARGSPARCGPSTEAFF.

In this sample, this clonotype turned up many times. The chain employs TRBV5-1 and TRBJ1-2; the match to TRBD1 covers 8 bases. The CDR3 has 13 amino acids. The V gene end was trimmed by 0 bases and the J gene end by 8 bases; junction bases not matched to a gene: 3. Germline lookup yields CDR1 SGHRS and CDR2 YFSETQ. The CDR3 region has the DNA TGCGCCAGCAGCTTGGGGACAGGGAGCGGCTACACCTTC. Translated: CASSLGTGSGYTF.

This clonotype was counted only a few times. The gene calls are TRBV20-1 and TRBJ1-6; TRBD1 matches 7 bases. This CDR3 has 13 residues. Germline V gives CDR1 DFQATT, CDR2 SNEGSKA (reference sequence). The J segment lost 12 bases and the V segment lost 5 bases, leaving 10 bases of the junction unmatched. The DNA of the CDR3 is TGCAGTGCTTCAGGGGGGGGGTGGGGACCCCTCCACTTT. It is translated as CSASGGGWGPLHF.

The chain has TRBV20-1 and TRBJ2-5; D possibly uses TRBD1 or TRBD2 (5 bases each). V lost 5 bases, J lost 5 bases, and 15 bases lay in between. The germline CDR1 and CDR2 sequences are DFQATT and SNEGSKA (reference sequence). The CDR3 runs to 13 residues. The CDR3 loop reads CSAGGSVRETQYF. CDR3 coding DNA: TGCAGTGCTGGGGGTTCCGTGCGGGAGACCCAGTACTTC.

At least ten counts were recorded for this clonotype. In DNA form, the CDR3 reads TGCGCCAGCAGCCCCGTGTTACGGGGAAACGAAGAAGAGACCCAGTACTTC. Residues: CASSPVLRGNEEETQYF. The chain links TRBV4-1 to TRBJ2-5, with D perhaps TRBD2 (5 bases). Trimming took off 4 bases at V and 3 bases at J, with 21 bases between the two ends. Germline-derived CDR1 and CDR2 are MGHRA and YSYEKL. The CDR3 has 17 residues.

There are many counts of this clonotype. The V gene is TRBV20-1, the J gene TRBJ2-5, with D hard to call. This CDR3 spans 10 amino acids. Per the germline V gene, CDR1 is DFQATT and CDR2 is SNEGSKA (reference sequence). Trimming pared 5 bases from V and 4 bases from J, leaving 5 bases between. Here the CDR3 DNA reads TGCAGTGCTCATACAGAGACCCAGTACTTC. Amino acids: CSAHTETQYF.

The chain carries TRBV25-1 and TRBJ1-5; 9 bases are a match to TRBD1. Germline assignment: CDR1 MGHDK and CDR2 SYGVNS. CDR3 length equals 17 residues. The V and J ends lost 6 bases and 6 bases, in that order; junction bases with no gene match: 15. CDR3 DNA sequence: TGTGCCAGCAGCGGACCCGGGACAGGGCGACGTGTTCAGCCCCAGCATTTT. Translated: CASSGPGTGRRVQPQHF.